The 23 T cell receptor beta chains in this list originate from one sample, sequenced in a study of CD8 T cells in Susac syndrome. RNA, at about 0.45 to 1 ug, was reverse transcribed with random hexamers. TCRdb itself ran the immunoSEQ multiplex PCR reads through MiXCR, one entry per CDR3 protein. The table has hundreds of thousands of distinct CDR3 sequences, about 85% seen once; the top ten hold over 0.095%. Material for sequencing was CD8+ T cells from PBMCs. The receptors derive from a human donor with multiple sclerosis.

The rearrangement joins TRBV7-9 to TRBJ2-1; 13 bases line up with TRBD2. The junction had 0 bases not matched to a gene; V was cut back by 8 bases and J by 5 bases. CDR1 is SEHNR, CDR2 FQNEAQ, per germline (reference sequence). The CDR3 has 13 amino acids. The CDR3 coding sequence is TGTGCCAGCGGACTAGCGGGGGACAATGAGCAGTTCTTC. As protein: CASGLAGDNEQFF.

This clonotype has only a few counts. V usage is TRBV10-3 and J usage is TRBJ2-7, with 8 bases matching TRBD1. With V trimmed by 4 bases and J by 2 bases, 1 base remained unmatched. Germline assignment: CDR1 ENHRY and CDR2 SYGVKD. The CDR3 has 13 amino acids. The CDR3 DNA is TGTGCCATCAGTGTGGGACAGGCCTACGAGCAGTACTTC. As protein: CAISVGQAYEQYF.

The chain uses TRBV12-3 or TRBV12-4 and TRBJ1-2, with 9 bases aligning to TRBD1. V gave up 7 bases and J gave up 8 bases; unmatched junction bases: 17. This CDR3 contains 16 residues. CDR3 region: CASTHFRSGQGYGYTF. DNA of the CDR3: TGTGCCAGCACTCATTTCCGGTCGGGACAGGGTTACGGCTACACCTTC.

The rearrangement uses TRBV19 and TRBJ1-2; D unresolved. The CDR3 spans 14 residues. Germline V gene sequence: CDR1 LNHDA, CDR2 SQIVND (reference sequence). V was clipped by 4 bases and J by 6 bases, with 15 bases between them. CDR3 residues: CASSTGPSEHGYTF. CDR3 coding DNA: TGTGCCAGTAGTACCGGCCCCAGTGAGCATGGCTACACCTTC.

The chain recombines TRBV19 with TRBJ1-2; D gene uncertain. The germline gives CDR1 LNHDA, CDR2 SQIVND (reference sequence). Trimming took 3 bases from V and 6 from J, leaving 29 bases between them. The CDR3 is made up of 19 amino acids. CDR3 in amino acids: CASSINFEYSESLRDGYTF. For the CDR3, the DNA is TGTGCCAGTAGTATTAATTTCGAGTACAGCGAGTCCCTGCGGGATGGCTACACCTTC.

The chain combines TRBV9 with TRBJ1-3; 10 bases fit TRBD1. The germline CDR1 and CDR2 sequences are SGDLS and YYNGEE. V lost 0 bases, J lost 7 bases, and 4 bases stayed unmatched. CDR3 size: 15 residues. The CDR3 region has the DNA TGTGCCAGCAGCGTAGGGGGGACAGGGGCGAACACCATATATTTT. This translates into CASSVGGTGANTIYF.

This chain links TRBV5-1 with TRBJ2-3; D ambiguous. CDR3 length equals 15 residues. From germline, CDR1 is SGHRS and CDR2 YFSETQ. Trimming cost V 0 bases and J 2 bases, with 10 bases left between them. In DNA, the CDR3 is TGCGCCAGCAGCTTGGTTTGGAAAAACACAGATACGCAGTATTTT. Its translation is CASSLVWKNTDTQYF.

V usage is TRBV19 and J usage is TRBJ2-3, with 7 positions matching TRBD2. The J segment lost 3 bases and the V segment lost 3 bases, leaving 6 bases of the junction unmatched. This CDR3 is built from 15 residues. CDR1 is LNHDA and CDR2 is SQIVND in the germline V gene (reference sequence). CDR3 DNA: TGTGCCAGTAGTATTGCGGGGGTTGGGACAGATACGCAGTATTTT. This translates into CASSIAGVGTDTQYF.

The chain has TRBV3-1 and TRBJ2-1; no firm D call. Germline V CDR1 and CDR2: LGHDT, YNNKEL (reference sequence). The CDR3 runs to 16 residues. V was shortened by 0 bases and J by 1 base, with 10 bases between the two germline ends. CDR3 sequence (DNA): TGTGCCAGCAGCCAAGATACGTGGGAATCCTACAATGAGCAGTTCTTC. Encoded protein: CASSQDTWESYNEQFF.

The rearrangement links TRBV7-9 to TRBJ2-7, with 8 bases fitting TRBD1. Unmatched junction bases numbered 10, after V lost 3 bases and J lost 3 bases. The length of the CDR3 is 16 residues. Germline CDR1 is SEHNR and CDR2 is FQNEAQ (reference sequence). For the CDR3, the DNA is TGTGCCAGCAGCTTCAGGGTCGGCGACAGGGGCTACGAGCAGTACTTC. Its translation is CASSFRVGDRGYEQYF.

The chain recombines TRBV5-6 with TRBJ2-1; the match to TRBD2 covers 11 bases. V trimming: 0 bases; J trimming: 10 bases; junction bases outside the gene matches: 9. CDR3 length: 16 residues. Germline values: CDR1 SGHDT, CDR2 YYEEEE. CDR3 loop: CASSLAGTSGTREQFF. CDR3 DNA: TGTGCCAGCAGCTTGGCCGGGACTAGCGGTACTAGGGAGCAGTTCTTC.

Only a few counts were recorded for this clonotype. The chain recombines TRBV6-5 with TRBJ2-7; 12 bases fit TRBD2. Germline V gene data show CDR1 as MNHEY and CDR2 as SVGAGI. V was pared by 5 bases and J by 4 bases, with 3 bases of the junction left unmatched. The CDR3 has 14 residues. The CDR3 region has the DNA TGTGCCAGCAGTATCCTAGCGGGAGGGTACGAGCAGTACTTC. Residues: CASSILAGGYEQYF.

V usage is TRBV28 and J usage is TRBJ1-1, with TRBD1 identical over 9 bases. J gave up 3 bases and V 5 bases, and 10 bases lay outside the gene matches. This CDR3 has 16 residues. CDR1 MDHEN and CDR2 SYDVKM come from the germline V gene. CDR3: CASSHRDRVLDTEAFF. The CDR3 nucleotides are TGTGCCAGCAGTCATCGGGACAGGGTTCTGGACACTGAAGCTTTCTTT.

Only a few counts were recorded for this clonotype. The chain uses TRBV7-9 and TRBJ1-2; no clear D. CDR3 size: 14 residues. V lost 4 bases to trimming and J lost 4 bases, with 13 bases between them. Germline values: CDR1 SEHNR, CDR2 FQNEAQ (reference sequence). The DNA for the CDR3 is TGTGCCAGCAGCTGGGAGGGCCCTCCCTATGGCTACACCTTC. Translated, it gives CASSWEGPPYGYTF.

This chain links TRBV27 with TRBJ1-5; D is uncertain. The germline gives CDR1 MNHEY, CDR2 SMNVEV (reference sequence). This CDR3 has 15 amino acids. V was shortened by 2 bases and J by 4 bases, with 12 bases between the two germline ends. CDR3 region: CASSLEGWGNQPQHF. CDR3 nucleotides: TGTGCCAGCAGTTTAGAAGGTTGGGGTAATCAGCCCCAGCATTTT.

The CDR3 reads CASSPQAGGYEQYF. The CDR3 DNA sequence: TGTGCCAGCAGCCCTCAAGCGGGGGGCTACGAGCAGTACTTC. The gene calls are TRBV3-1 and TRBJ2-7; 9 positions match TRBD2. The length of the CDR3 is 14 residues. Germline loops: CDR1 LGHDT, CDR2 YNNKEL (reference sequence). Trimming removed 4 bases from V and 3 bases from J; junction bases left unmatched: 4.

This clonotype was observed a single time. The rearrangement uses TRBV2 and TRBJ1-2; TRBD1 matches at 8 bases. This CDR3 has 12 amino acids. The germline CDR1 and CDR2 sequences are SNHLY and FYNNEI. Trimming took 8 bases from V and 4 from J; bases not matched to a gene: 3. CDR3 amino acids: CASRTGTYGYTF. CDR3 DNA sequence: TGTGCCAGCCGGACAGGGACCTATGGCTACACCTTC. Combining the CDR3 with reference TRBV2 and TRBJ1-2 gives the whole variable domain EPEVTQTPSHQVTQMGQEVILRCVPISNHLYFYWYRQILGQKVEFLVSFYNNEISEKSEIFDDQFSVERPDGSNFTLKIRSTKLEDSAMYFCASRTGTYGYTFGSGTRLTVV.

The V call is TRBV25-1, the J call TRBJ2-5; the D call may be TRBD1 or TRBD2 (5 bases each). The germline V gene encodes CDR1 MGHDK and CDR2 SYGVNS. Trimming took off 1 base at V and 4 bases at J, with 13 bases between the two ends. This CDR3 contains 15 residues. CDR3 sequence reads: CASSEFSRDGETQYF. In DNA form, the CDR3 reads TGTGCCAGCAGTGAATTCTCACGGGACGGAGAGACCCAGTACTTC.

The J gene is TRBJ2-7, the V gene TRBV5-1; possible D gene TRBD1, 6 bases. Between the trimmed V and J ends, which lost 5 bases and 5 bases, there was a span of 11 bases. CDR1 and CDR2 (germline): SGHRS, YFSETQ. The CDR3 sequence is 12 residues long. The CDR3 coding sequence is TGCGCCAGCAGGACAGGCCCCCACGAGCAGTACTTC. Translated: CASRTGPHEQYF.

The count of this clonotype is one. J is TRBJ2-1 and V is TRBV7-3; D perhaps matches TRBD1 (6 bases). The V end was cut by 5 bases, the J end by 8 bases, with 22 bases between. The CDR3 is made up of 16 amino acids. The germline gives CDR1 SGHTA, CDR2 FQGTGA. In DNA, the CDR3 is TGTGCCAGCAGCCTTAACAGGGACCTCCAGCTCCATGAGCAGTTCTTC. Translated, it gives CASSLNRDLQLHEQFF.

This chain joins TRBV7-9 and TRBJ1-4; D call uncertain. CDR3 length: 15 amino acids. Per germline, CDR1 SEHNR and CDR2 FQNEAQ (reference sequence). V lost 2 bases and J 6 bases, leaving 13 bases between the germline ends. The DNA of the CDR3 is TGTGCCAGCAGCTTACTAGCGGCAGTGGATGAAAAACTGTTTTTT. Translated, it gives CASSLLAAVDEKLFF.

This clonotype has only one observation. J is TRBJ2-3 and V is TRBV3-1; no reliable D call. V shed 0 bases and J shed 9 bases, with 16 bases lying between them. Germline V gene sequence: CDR1 LGHDT, CDR2 YNNKEL (reference sequence). This CDR3 has 15 amino acids. The CDR3 region is CASSQEGLPVITQYF. The CDR3, as DNA: TGTGCCAGCAGCCAAGAGGGCCTCCCCGTGATCACGCAGTATTTT.

This CDR3 reads CASSERAGRNTEAFF. CDR3 bases: TGTGCCAGCAGTGAACGTGCGGGGCGTAACACTGAAGCTTTCTTT. The V and J genes are TRBV6-1 and TRBJ1-1; perhaps TRBD1 as D (5 bases). Germline V CDR1 and CDR2: MNHNS, SASEGT. V lost 2 bases and J 2 bases, leaving 12 bases between the germline ends. The CDR3 loop spans 15 amino acids.